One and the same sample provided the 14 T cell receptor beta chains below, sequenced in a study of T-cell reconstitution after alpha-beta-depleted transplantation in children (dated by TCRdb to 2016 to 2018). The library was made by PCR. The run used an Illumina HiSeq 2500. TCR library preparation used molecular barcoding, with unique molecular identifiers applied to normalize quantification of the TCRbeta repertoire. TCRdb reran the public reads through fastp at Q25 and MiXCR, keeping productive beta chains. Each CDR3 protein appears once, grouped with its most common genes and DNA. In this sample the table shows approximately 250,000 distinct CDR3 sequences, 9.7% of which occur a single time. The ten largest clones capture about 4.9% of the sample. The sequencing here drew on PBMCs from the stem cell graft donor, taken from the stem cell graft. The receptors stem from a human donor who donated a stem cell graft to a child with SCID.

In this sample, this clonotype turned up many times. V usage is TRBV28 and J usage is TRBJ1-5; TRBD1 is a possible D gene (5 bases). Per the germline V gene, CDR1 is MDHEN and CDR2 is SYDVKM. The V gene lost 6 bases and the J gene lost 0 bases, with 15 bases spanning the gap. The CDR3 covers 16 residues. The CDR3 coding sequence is TGTGCCAGCAGCCCAAGGACACAATATAGCAATCAGCCCCAGCATTTT. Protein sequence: CASSPRTQYSNQPQHF. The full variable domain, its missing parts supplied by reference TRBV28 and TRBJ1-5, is DVKVTQSSRYLVKRTGEKVFLECVQDMDHENMFWYRQDPGLGLRLIYFSYDVKMKEKGDIPEGYSVSREKKERFSLILESASTNQTSMYLCASSPRTQYSNQPQHFGDGTRLSIL.

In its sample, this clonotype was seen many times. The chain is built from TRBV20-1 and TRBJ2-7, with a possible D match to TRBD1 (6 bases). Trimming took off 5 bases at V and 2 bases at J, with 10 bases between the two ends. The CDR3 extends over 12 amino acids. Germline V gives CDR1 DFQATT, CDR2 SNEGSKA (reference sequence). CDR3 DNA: TGCAGTGCTCTGGGGGCCCCCTACGAGCAGTACTTC. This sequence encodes CSALGAPYEQYF.

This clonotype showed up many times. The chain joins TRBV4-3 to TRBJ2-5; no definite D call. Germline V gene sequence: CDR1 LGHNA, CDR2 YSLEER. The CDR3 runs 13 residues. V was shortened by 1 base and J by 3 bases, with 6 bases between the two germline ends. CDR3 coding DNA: TGCGCCAGCAGCCAAGGGTGGAAAGAGACCCAGTACTTC. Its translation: CASSQGWKETQYF.

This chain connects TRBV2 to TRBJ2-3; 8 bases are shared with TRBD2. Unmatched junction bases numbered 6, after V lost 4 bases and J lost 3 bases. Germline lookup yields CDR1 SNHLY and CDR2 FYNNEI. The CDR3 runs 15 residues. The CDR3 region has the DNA TGTGCCAGCAGTGCGGGGGGGCTTGGGACAGATACGCAGTATTTT. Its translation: CASSAGGLGTDTQYF.

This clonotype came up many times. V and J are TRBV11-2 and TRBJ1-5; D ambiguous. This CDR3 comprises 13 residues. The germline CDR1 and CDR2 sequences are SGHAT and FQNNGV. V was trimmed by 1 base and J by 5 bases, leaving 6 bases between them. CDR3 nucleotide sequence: TGTGCCAGCAGCTTAGGGCCCCATCAGCCCCAGCATTTT. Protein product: CASSLGPHQPQHF.

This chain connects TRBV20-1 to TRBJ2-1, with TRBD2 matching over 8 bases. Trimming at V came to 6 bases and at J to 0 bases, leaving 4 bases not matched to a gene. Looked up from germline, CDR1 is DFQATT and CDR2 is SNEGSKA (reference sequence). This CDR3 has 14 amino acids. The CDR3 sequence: CSAEGLGSYNEQFF. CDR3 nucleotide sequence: TGCAGTGCCGAGGGACTAGGCTCCTACAATGAGCAGTTCTTC.

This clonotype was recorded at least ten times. The CDR3 reads CASSLRRNTGELFF. CDR3 DNA: TGTGCCAGCAGTTTGAGGAGAAACACCGGGGAGCTGTTTTTT. The chain carries TRBV28 and TRBJ2-2, with D unresolved. V was shortened by 3 bases and J by 2 bases, with 7 bases between the two germline ends. Germline CDR1 and CDR2: MDHEN and SYDVKM. The CDR3 contains 14 residues.

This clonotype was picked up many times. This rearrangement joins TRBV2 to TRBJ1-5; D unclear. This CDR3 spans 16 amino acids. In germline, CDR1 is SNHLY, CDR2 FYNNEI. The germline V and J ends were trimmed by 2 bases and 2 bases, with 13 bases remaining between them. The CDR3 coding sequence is TGTGCCAGCAGTGAACGTCGAATTAGTGGCAATCAGCCCCAGCATTTT. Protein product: CASSERRISGNQPQHF.

This CDR3 is CASSQVSDRDYGYTF. The CDR3 bases are TGCGCCAGCAGCCAAGTTAGTGACAGGGACTATGGCTACACCTTC. This chain uses TRBV4-1 with TRBJ1-2, with 7 bases matching TRBD1. V lost 1 base to trimming and J lost 3 bases; unmatched junction nucleotides: 5. Germline-derived CDR1 and CDR2 are MGHRA and YSYEKL. The CDR3 has 15 residues.

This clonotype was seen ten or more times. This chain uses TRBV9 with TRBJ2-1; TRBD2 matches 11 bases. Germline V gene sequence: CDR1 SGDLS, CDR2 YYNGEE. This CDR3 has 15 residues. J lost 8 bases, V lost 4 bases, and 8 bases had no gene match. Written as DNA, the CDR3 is TGTGCCAGCAGCACTCCTAGCGGGGGGCTCTATGAGCAGTTCTTC. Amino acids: CASSTPSGGLYEQFF.

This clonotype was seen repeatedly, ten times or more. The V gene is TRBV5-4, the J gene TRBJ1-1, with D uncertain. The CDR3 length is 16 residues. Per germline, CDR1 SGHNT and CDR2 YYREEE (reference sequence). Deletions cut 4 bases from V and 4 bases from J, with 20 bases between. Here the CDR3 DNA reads TGTGCCAGCAGCCCCGACCCGAAACGATCGGGCACTGAAGCTTTCTTT. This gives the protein CASSPDPKRSGTEAFF.

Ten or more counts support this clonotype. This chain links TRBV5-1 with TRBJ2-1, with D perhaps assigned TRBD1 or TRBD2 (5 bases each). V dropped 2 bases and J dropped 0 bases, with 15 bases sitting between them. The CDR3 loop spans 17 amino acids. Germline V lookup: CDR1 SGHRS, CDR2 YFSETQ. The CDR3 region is CASSFPTAGSSYNEQFF. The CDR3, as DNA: TGCGCCAGCAGCTTCCCGACGGCAGGGAGCTCCTACAATGAGCAGTTCTTC.

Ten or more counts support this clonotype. The chain's CDR3 is CASSLRQDLGYTF. The CDR3 bases are TGTGCCAGCAGTTTAAGACAGGACCTGGGCTACACCTTC. The chain joins TRBV27 to TRBJ1-2, with D tentatively TRBD1 (6 bases). Trimming took off 2 bases at V and 8 bases at J, with 12 bases between the two ends. This CDR3 is 13 amino acids long. Germline loops: CDR1 MNHEY, CDR2 SMNVEV (reference sequence).

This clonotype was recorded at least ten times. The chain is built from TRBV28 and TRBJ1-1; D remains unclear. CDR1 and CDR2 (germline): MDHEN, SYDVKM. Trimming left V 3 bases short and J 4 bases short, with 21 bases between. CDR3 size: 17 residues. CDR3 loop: CASSLFSYMGSGTEAFF. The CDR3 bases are TGTGCCAGCAGTTTGTTTTCCTACATGGGGTCGGGCACTGAAGCTTTCTTT.